Presented here are 11 T cell receptor beta chains from one specimen sequenced in a study of blood T cell repertoires in COVID-19. The assay was immunoSEQ multiplex PCR, and TCRdb's table has in-frame clones only and misses some. The table lists around 250,000 clones, 86% of them singletons. Sequencing was performed on peripheral blood. The receptors here all came from a middle-aged man with active or convalescent COVID-19.

This chain connects TRBV11-2 to TRBJ2-2; 12 bases agree with TRBD2. The CDR3 sequence is 18 residues long. In germline, CDR1 is SGHAT, CDR2 FQNNGV. V shed 0 bases, J shed 2 bases, and the junction held 4 bases outside the gene matches. The CDR3 loop reads CASSLELAGGPNTGELFF. For the CDR3, the DNA is TGTGCCAGCAGCTTAGAGCTAGCGGGAGGGCCCAACACCGGGGAGCTGTTTTTT.

The rearrangement links TRBV18 to TRBJ2-7; 10 nucleotides line up with TRBD1. The V segment lost 5 bases and the J segment 2 bases; nucleotides outside the gene matches: 6. CDR1 is KGHSH and CDR2 is LQKENI in the germline V gene. The CDR3 sequence is 15 residues long. CDR3 amino acids: CASSADRGLAYEQYF. CDR3 DNA: TGTGCCAGCTCAGCAGACAGGGGGCTAGCCTACGAGCAGTACTTC.

Turning to this clone: This sample includes further DNA sequences coding for the same CDR3. The chain links TRBV29-1 to TRBJ2-5; 7 bases align to TRBD2. V shed 7 bases and J 2 bases; nucleotides not matched to a gene: 4. The CDR3 has 12 amino acids. Germline CDR1 is SQVTM and CDR2 is ANQGSEA. CDR3 DNA: TGCAGCGCTGGGGGAGGGCAAGAGACCCAGTACTTC. Encoded protein: CSAGGGQETQYF.

The chain uses TRBV2 and TRBJ1-2; a weak D match, TRBD1 (5 bases). The V gene lost 6 bases and the J gene lost 2 bases, with 10 bases spanning the gap. Germline assignment: CDR1 SNHLY and CDR2 FYNNEI. This CDR3 is built from 13 residues. The CDR3 protein is CASSDPGNYGYTF. The CDR3 DNA follows: TGTGCCAGCAGCGACCCAGGGAACTATGGCTACACCTTC. Filled out from reference TRBV2 and TRBJ1-2, the complete variable domain reads EPEVTQTPSHQVTQMGQEVILRCVPISNHLYFYWYRQILGQKVEFLVSFYNNEISEKSEIFDDQFSVERPDGSNFTLKIRSTKLEDSAMYFCASSDPGNYGYTFGSGTRLTVV.

The J gene is TRBJ1-5, the V gene TRBV19; D possibly corresponds to TRBD1 (5 bases). There are 13 residues in the CDR3. V was cut by 6 bases and J by 9 bases, with 15 bases left in between. Germline values: CDR1 LNHDA, CDR2 SQIVND (reference sequence). In nucleotides, the CDR3 is TGTGCCAGTAGAATCGGGGGTTTGGCGCCCCAGCATTTT. It yields the protein CASRIGGLAPQHF.

Of note for this clone: A junction end diverges from the germline sequence, so it may reflect a read error. V is TRBV19 and J is TRBJ1-1, with D uncertain. Germline V CDR1 and CDR2: LNHDA, SQIVND (reference sequence). CDR3 length equals 14 residues. In DNA, the CDR3 is TGTGCCAGTAGTATAGGGAGTTTGAACACTGAAACTTTCTTT. It codes for CASSIGSLNTETFF.

The V gene is TRBV24-1, the J gene TRBJ2-7; perhaps TRBD1 as D (6 bases). CDR3 length: 13 amino acids. V dropped 3 bases and J dropped 6 bases, with 11 bases sitting between them. CDR1 is KGHDR and CDR2 is SFDVKD in the germline V gene. Written as DNA, the CDR3 is TGTGCCACCAGTGATCACAGGGCCCCCGAGCAGTACTTC. Translated: CATSDHRAPEQYF.

In the case of this clone: The sample holds other DNA sequences that translate to the same CDR3. The chain has TRBV9 and TRBJ1-1; weak D call: TRBD1 (6 bases). V was shortened by 0 bases and J by 2 bases, with 8 bases between the two germline ends. Germline V gene lookup returns CDR1 SGDLS and CDR2 YYNGEE. The CDR3 totals 14 residues. For the CDR3, the DNA is TGTGCCAGCAGCGTAGTAGGGGGAAACACTGAAGCTTTCTTT. Its protein is CASSVVGGNTEAFF.

V gene TRBV6-5 combines with J gene TRBJ2-3, with 13 bases lining up with TRBD2. Germline V gene sequence: CDR1 MNHEY, CDR2 SVGAGI. The junction had 0 bases not matched to a gene; V was cut back by 0 bases and J by 3 bases. This CDR3 has 16 residues. The CDR3 bases are TGTGCCAGCAGTTACTCGACTAGCGGGGGGACAGATACGCAGTATTTT. Translation gives CASSYSTSGGTDTQYF.

This rearrangement joins TRBV13 to TRBJ2-3; 11 bases map to TRBD2. V trimming: 5 bases; J trimming: 5 bases; junction bases outside the gene matches: 9. CDR3 length: 16 residues. Germline V gives CDR1 PRHDT, CDR2 FYEKMQ (reference sequence). CDR3 nucleotide sequence: TGTGCCAGCAGCCTGAACCTAGCGGGGGGCGGAGATACGCAGTATTTT. It yields the protein CASSLNLAGGGDTQYF.

The chain combines TRBV7-6 with TRBJ2-3, with TRBD2 identical over 11 bases. The CDR3 loop spans 16 amino acids. V was clipped by 3 bases and J by 1 base; unmatched bases: 3. Germline V gene sequence: CDR1 SGHVS, CDR2 FNYEAQ. CDR3 protein: CASSLTSGIRTDTQYF. The CDR3, as DNA: TGTGCCAGCAGCTTGACTAGCGGGATCCGCACAGATACGCAGTATTTT.